These T cell receptor beta chains were read from a single sample in a study of B cell selection in AIRE deficiency. Profiled with immunoSEQ multiplex PCR; TCRdb holds only in-frame clones, not every one. Among some 21,000 clones listed, 94% were seen once. The material sequenced was Tregs sorted from PBMCs. These receptors all stem from a human donor with AIRE deficiency. Both conserved end residues are part of each CDR3. The order of the fields is J gene, D gene, V gene, clone size, CDR3 DNA, CDR3 protein. A D gene is named only where the DNA matches it firmly. Size tells how often a clone was seen (once, few, many) or the class of an expanded clone, and some rows leave it out.

J gene: TRBJ2-7
D gene: NA
V gene: TRBV7-2
clone size: once
CDR3 DNA: TGTGCCAGCAGCTTAGCCCTCCCCGAGCGGAACGAGCAGTACTTC
CDR3 protein: CASSLALPERNEQYF

J gene: TRBJ2-3
D gene: NA
V gene: TRBV10-3
clone size: NA
CDR3 DNA: TGTGCCATCAGGGACACGGGTACAGATACGCAGTATTTT
CDR3 protein: CAIRDTGTDTQYF

J gene: TRBJ1-2
D gene: NA
V gene: TRBV7-2
clone size: NA
CDR3 DNA: TGTGCCAGCAGCCGCAGGGACTATGGCTACACCTTC
CDR3 protein: CASSRRDYGYTF

J gene: TRBJ2-7
D gene: TRBD1
V gene: TRBV28
clone size: NA
CDR3 DNA: TGTGCCAGCAGTTTGACAGGGCTCTCCTACGAGCAGTACTTC
CDR3 protein: CASSLTGLSYEQYF

J gene: TRBJ1-5
D gene: TRBD1
V gene: TRBV7-2
clone size: NA
CDR3 DNA: TGTGCCAGCAGCTTGGACAGGGCCCGTTTCAATCAGCCCCAGCATTTT
CDR3 protein: CASSLDRARFNQPQHF

J gene: TRBJ2-2
D gene: NA
V gene: TRBV5-1
clone size: NA
CDR3 DNA: TGCGCCAGCAATGGGGGGTACACCGGGGAGCTGTTTTTT
CDR3 protein: CASNGGYTGELFF

J gene: TRBJ2-5
D gene: TRBD2
V gene: TRBV7-2
clone size: NA
CDR3 DNA: TGTGCCAGCTCAGGCGGGAGTGAGACCCAGTACTTC
CDR3 protein: CASSGGSETQYF

J gene: TRBJ1-6
D gene: TRBD1
V gene: TRBV30
clone size: NA
CDR3 DNA: TGTGCCTGGAGCCGAAAAGACAGGGGTAATTCACCCCTCCACTTT
CDR3 protein: CAWSRKDRGNSPLHF

J gene: TRBJ2-7
D gene: TRBD2
V gene: TRBV11-3
clone size: NA
CDR3 DNA: TGTGCCAGCAGCTTAGGTGTAGGGACTAGCGGGAGCTCCTACGAGCAGTACTTC
CDR3 protein: CASSLGVGTSGSSYEQYF

J gene: TRBJ2-3
D gene: TRBD2
V gene: TRBV9
clone size: NA
CDR3 DNA: TGTGCCAGCAGCGCTAGCGGGTACACAGATACGCAGTATTTT
CDR3 protein: CASSASGYTDTQYF

J gene: TRBJ1-2
D gene: NA
V gene: TRBV27
clone size: NA
CDR3 DNA: TGTGCCAGCAGTGGTTACTATGGCTACACCTTC
CDR3 protein: CASSGYYGYTF

J gene: TRBJ2-1
D gene: TRBD2
V gene: TRBV29-1
clone size: NA
CDR3 DNA: TGCAGCGTTGTGGGCGGCGGGAGGAAGAATGAGCAGTTCTTC
CDR3 protein: CSVVGGGRKNEQFF

J gene: TRBJ2-2
D gene: TRBD1
V gene: TRBV29-1
clone size: NA
CDR3 DNA: TGCAGCGTGGGGGGACAGGGGAACACCGGGGAGCTGTTTTTT
CDR3 protein: CSVGGQGNTGELFF

J gene: TRBJ2-7
D gene: TRBD2
V gene: TRBV30
clone size: NA
CDR3 DNA: TGTGCCTGGGGACTAGCGGGAGGTTTCTACGAGCAGTACTTC
CDR3 protein: CAWGLAGGFYEQYF

J gene: TRBJ1-5
D gene: TRBD1
V gene: TRBV9
clone size: NA
CDR3 DNA: TGTGCCAGCAGCCGGACAGGGGGGGATCAGCCCCAGCATTTT
CDR3 protein: CASSRTGGDQPQHF

J gene: TRBJ2-1
D gene: NA
V gene: TRBV27
clone size: NA
CDR3 DNA: TGTGCCAGCAGTTTAGGCCTAACCCATTACAATGAGCAGTTCTTC
CDR3 protein: CASSLGLTHYNEQFF

J gene: TRBJ2-4
D gene: NA
V gene: TRBV28
clone size: NA
CDR3 DNA: TGTGCCAGCAGTTCCGGGGGTGGGGGTTTAGCCAAAAACATTCAGTACTTC
CDR3 protein: CASSSGGGGLAKNIQYF

J gene: TRBJ2-1
D gene: TRBD2
V gene: TRBV19
clone size: NA
CDR3 DNA: TGTGCCAGTAGTATCATGGGTAGCGGGGTTTCCTACAATGAGCAGTTCTTC
CDR3 protein: CASSIMGSGVSYNEQFF

J gene: TRBJ1-4
D gene: TRBD1
V gene: TRBV6-6
clone size: NA
CDR3 DNA: TGTGCCAGCAGGGACCCCGGGACAGGGTATGAAAAACTGTTTTTT
CDR3 protein: CASRDPGTGYEKLFF

J gene: TRBJ2-7
D gene: NA
V gene: TRBV29-1
clone size: NA
CDR3 DNA: TGCAGCGTGCGAGAGTCCTACGAGCAGTACTTC
CDR3 protein: CSVRESYEQYF

J gene: TRBJ1-6
D gene: NA
V gene: TRBV11-3
clone size: NA
CDR3 DNA: TGTGCCAGCAGCTTAGACAGGCCCGGGAATTCACCCCTCCACTTT
CDR3 protein: CASSLDRPGNSPLHF

J gene: TRBJ2-5
D gene: NA
V gene: TRBV18
clone size: NA
CDR3 DNA: TGTGCCAGCTCAATGGGAGAAGGGCGGACCCAGTACTTC
CDR3 protein: CASSMGEGRTQYF

J gene: TRBJ2-7
D gene: NA
V gene: TRBV5-1
clone size: NA
CDR3 DNA: TGCGCCAACAGCGTGACGGACGGAACCTACGAGCAGTACTTC
CDR3 protein: CANSVTDGTYEQYF

J gene: TRBJ2-1
D gene: TRBD2
V gene: TRBV6-5
clone size: NA
CDR3 DNA: TGTGCCAGCAGCCGCGGGGGATCCTACAATGAGCAGTTCTTC
CDR3 protein: CASSRGGSYNEQFF

J gene: TRBJ2-6
D gene: NA
V gene: TRBV25-1
clone size: NA
CDR3 DNA: TGTGCCAGCAGTGGGGGACCGCTCTCTGGGGCCAACGTCCTGACTTTC
CDR3 protein: CASSGGPLSGANVLTF

J gene: TRBJ2-3
D gene: NA
V gene: TRBV6-5
clone size: few
CDR3 DNA: TGTGCCAGCAGACGTCTGGGGACAGATACGCAGTATTTT
CDR3 protein: CASRRLGTDTQYF

J gene: TRBJ2-7
D gene: NA
V gene: TRBV30
clone size: NA
CDR3 DNA: TGTGCCTGGGGGCCGAACGGCTACGAGCAGTACTTC
CDR3 protein: CAWGPNGYEQYF

J gene: TRBJ1-4
D gene: NA
V gene: TRBV6-5
clone size: NA
CDR3 DNA: TGTGCCAGCAGTTTAAGACGCGGAGAAAAACTGTTTTTT
CDR3 protein: CASSLRRGEKLFF

J gene: TRBJ2-1
D gene: NA
V gene: TRBV7-9
clone size: NA
CDR3 DNA: TGTGCCAGCAGCTTGCGTGCAGGCTCCTACAATGAGCAGTTCTTC
CDR3 protein: CASSLRAGSYNEQFF

J gene: TRBJ2-1
D gene: TRBD2
V gene: TRBV5-1
clone size: once
CDR3 DNA: TGCGCCAGCAGCTTGTCTAGCGGGAGCTACAATGAGCAGTTCTTC
CDR3 protein: CASSLSSGSYNEQFF

J gene: TRBJ2-7
D gene: NA
V gene: TRBV30
clone size: NA
CDR3 DNA: TGTGCCTGGAGTTTTGGTGGAACGCAGTACTTC
CDR3 protein: CAWSFGGTQYF

J gene: TRBJ2-1
D gene: NA
V gene: TRBV5-1
clone size: few
CDR3 DNA: TGCGCCAGCAGCTTGGTAGCCCAAAGCTCCTACAATGAGCAGTTCTTC
CDR3 protein: CASSLVAQSSYNEQFF

J gene: TRBJ2-7
D gene: NA
V gene: TRBV7-2
clone size: NA
CDR3 DNA: TGTGCCAGCAGCTTGAGCGACTTACGGGGCCGAAAGCAGTACTTC
CDR3 protein: CASSLSDLRGRKQYF

J gene: TRBJ2-7
D gene: NA
V gene: TRBV7-2
clone size: once
CDR3 DNA: TGTGCCAGCAGCTTAGGTGGGCCTCCCTACGAGCAGTACTTC
CDR3 protein: CASSLGGPPYEQYF

J gene: TRBJ2-5
D gene: NA
V gene: TRBV7-8
clone size: NA
CDR3 DNA: TGTGCCAGCAGCTTAATCGTTGGTATCCAAGAGACCCAGTACTTC
CDR3 protein: CASSLIVGIQETQYF

J gene: TRBJ2-7
D gene: NA
V gene: TRBV19
clone size: once
CDR3 DNA: TGTGCCAGTAGTATAGCACTATTCTACGAGCAGTACTTC
CDR3 protein: CASSIALFYEQYF

J gene: TRBJ2-5
D gene: TRBD2
V gene: TRBV4-2
clone size: NA
CDR3 DNA: TGTGCCAGCAGCCAGGGGGCTAGCGGGAGGGACGAGACCCAGTACTTC
CDR3 protein: CASSQGASGRDETQYF

J gene: TRBJ2-5
D gene: NA
V gene: TRBV5-4
clone size: NA
CDR3 DNA: TGTGCCAGCAGCTTGTTTATAGGGACACAAGAGACCCAGTACTTC
CDR3 protein: CASSLFIGTQETQYF

J gene: TRBJ2-7
D gene: NA
V gene: TRBV30
clone size: NA
CDR3 DNA: TGTGCCTGGAGTGTCAGCGGCAGGGGAACCTACGAGCAGTACTTC
CDR3 protein: CAWSVSGRGTYEQYF

J gene: TRBJ1-2
D gene: NA
V gene: TRBV7-2
clone size: NA
CDR3 DNA: TGTGCCAGCAGCTTAGTTGGGGGTGCCGACTATGGCTACACCTTC
CDR3 protein: CASSLVGGADYGYTF

J gene: TRBJ2-2
D gene: NA
V gene: TRBV9
clone size: NA
CDR3 DNA: TGTGCCAGCAGCGTAGTTAGCACCGGGGAGCTGTTTTTT
CDR3 protein: CASSVVSTGELFF

J gene: TRBJ2-3
D gene: TRBD2
V gene: TRBV5-1
clone size: NA
CDR3 DNA: TGCGCCAGCAGCTTGAGTCTAGCGGGAGGGGCAGATACGCAGTATTTT
CDR3 protein: CASSLSLAGGADTQYF

J gene: TRBJ2-5
D gene: NA
V gene: TRBV11-2
clone size: NA
CDR3 DNA: TGTGCCAGCAGCTTAGTAATTGAGGGGCGAGGAGAGACCCAGTACTTC
CDR3 protein: CASSLVIEGRGETQYF

J gene: TRBJ1-2
D gene: TRBD1
V gene: TRBV6-6
clone size: NA
CDR3 DNA: TGTGCCAGCAGGCCGGGACAGGCGATCTATGGCTACACCTTC
CDR3 protein: CASRPGQAIYGYTF

J gene: TRBJ2-7
D gene: TRBD1
V gene: TRBV28
clone size: NA
CDR3 DNA: TGTGCCAGCAGACAGGGGGCCTACGAGCAGTACTTC
CDR3 protein: CASRQGAYEQYF

J gene: TRBJ1-3
D gene: NA
V gene: TRBV19
clone size: few
CDR3 DNA: TGTGCCAGTAGTCGACAGCAAAGACGAAACACCATATATTTT
CDR3 protein: CASSRQQRRNTIYF

J gene: TRBJ1-6
D gene: NA
V gene: TRBV5-6
clone size: NA
CDR3 DNA: TGTGCCAGCAGCTTGGTTGGGGTATCGGAGAATTCACCCCTCCACTTT
CDR3 protein: CASSLVGVSENSPLHF

J gene: TRBJ2-3
D gene: NA
V gene: TRBV9
clone size: NA
CDR3 DNA: TGTGCCAGCAGCGTACGGACAGATACGCAGTATTTT
CDR3 protein: CASSVRTDTQYF

J gene: TRBJ1-2
D gene: NA
V gene: TRBV18
clone size: NA
CDR3 DNA: TGTGCCAGCGCCCCAGGGAAGTCAGGGCCTAACTATGGCTACACCTTC
CDR3 protein: CASAPGKSGPNYGYTF

J gene: TRBJ2-2
D gene: NA
V gene: TRBV7-2
clone size: NA
CDR3 DNA: TGTGCCAGCAGCTTGGACACCGGGGAGCTGTTTTTT
CDR3 protein: CASSLDTGELFF

J gene: TRBJ1-2
D gene: NA
V gene: TRBV28
clone size: NA
CDR3 DNA: TGTGCCAGCAGTACCTCCTATGGCTACACCTTC
CDR3 protein: CASSTSYGYTF

J gene: TRBJ2-3
D gene: NA
V gene: TRBV5-3
clone size: NA
CDR3 DNA: TGTGCCAGAAGCTTCCCCAGGGCAGGAACAACGGGAACAGATACGCAGTATTTT
CDR3 protein: CARSFPRAGTTGTDTQYF

J gene: TRBJ2-1
D gene: TRBD1
V gene: TRBV7-9
clone size: NA
CDR3 DNA: TGTGCCAGCAACCTCTACAGGGGGCTTTACTACAATGAGCAGTTCTTC
CDR3 protein: CASNLYRGLYYNEQFF

J gene: TRBJ2-1
D gene: NA
V gene: TRBV7-2
clone size: NA
CDR3 DNA: TGTGCCAGCAGCTTAGTCTCGGGACACGGAGCGGGTGAGCAGTTCTTC
CDR3 protein: CASSLVSGHGAGEQFF

J gene: TRBJ1-1
D gene: TRBD1
V gene: TRBV28
clone size: NA
CDR3 DNA: TGTGCCAGCAGGGCCCGGGGGACAGGGGATTCCAGAGCTTTCTTT
CDR3 protein: CASRARGTGDSRAFF

J gene: TRBJ2-7
D gene: NA
V gene: TRBV11-2
clone size: NA
CDR3 DNA: TGTGCCAGCAGCCTCATGGGCGTCAGCCCTTTTAAGCAGTACTTC
CDR3 protein: CASSLMGVSPFKQYF

J gene: TRBJ2-1
D gene: TRBD1
V gene: TRBV27
clone size: NA
CDR3 DNA: TGTGCCAGCAGTGGAGGACAGGGGATCCGCAATGAGCAGTTCTTC
CDR3 protein: CASSGGQGIRNEQFF

J gene: TRBJ1-1
D gene: NA
V gene: TRBV19
clone size: NA
CDR3 DNA: TGTGCCAGTAAATGGGGACGGCTGAACACTGAAGCTTTCTTT
CDR3 protein: CASKWGRLNTEAFF

J gene: TRBJ1-2
D gene: TRBD1
V gene: TRBV2
clone size: NA
CDR3 DNA: TGTGCCAGCCTCCCGACAGGGGTGGTTTATGGCTACACCTTC
CDR3 protein: CASLPTGVVYGYTF

J gene: TRBJ2-3
D gene: NA
V gene: TRBV4-1
clone size: NA
CDR3 DNA: TGCGCCAGCAGCCAAGATGGTCTAATGGGGACAGATACGCAGTATTTT
CDR3 protein: CASSQDGLMGTDTQYF